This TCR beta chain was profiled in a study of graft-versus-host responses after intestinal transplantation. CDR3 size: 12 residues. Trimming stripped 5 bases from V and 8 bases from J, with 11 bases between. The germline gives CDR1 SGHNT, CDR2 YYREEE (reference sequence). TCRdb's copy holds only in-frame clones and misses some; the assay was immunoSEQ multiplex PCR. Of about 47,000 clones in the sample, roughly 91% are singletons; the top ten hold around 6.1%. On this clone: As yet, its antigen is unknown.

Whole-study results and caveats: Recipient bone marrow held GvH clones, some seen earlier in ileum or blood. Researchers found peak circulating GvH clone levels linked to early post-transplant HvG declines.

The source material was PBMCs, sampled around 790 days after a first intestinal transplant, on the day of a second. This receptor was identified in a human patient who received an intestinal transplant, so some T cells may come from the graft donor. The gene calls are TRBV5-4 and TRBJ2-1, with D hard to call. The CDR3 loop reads CASSWRPDEQFF. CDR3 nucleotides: TGTGCCAGCAGTTGGAGACCGGATGAGCAGTTCTTC.